This T cell receptor (beta chain) was profiled in a study of T cells after yellow fever vaccination. Notes on this clonotype: The antigen is undetermined.

This CDR3 contains 14 residues. Deletions cut 5 bases from V and 3 bases from J, with 13 bases between. CDR1 and CDR2 from the germline V gene are LNHDA and SQIVND (reference sequence). 5'RACE template switching generated TCR cDNA, adding a universal primer site and UMIs. TCRdb reprocessed the 5' RACE reads with MiXCR, giving one entry per CDR3 protein. The repertoire includes 500,000 to 650,000 distinct CDR3 sequences, about a sixth of them detected once, and roughly a sixth sits in the top ten. General observations from the study: Contaminating bulk clonotypes could be abundant in FACS-sorted repertoires. The booster response re-showed most primary clones: 96% CD4, over 80% CD8.

This specimen consisted of PBMCs, obtained around 5 days after the first yellow fever vaccination. This chain links TRBV19 with TRBJ2-5; TRBD1 is a possible D gene (5 bases). The clonotype comes from a man aged 18 to 29 who received the YFV17D yellow fever vaccine. CDR3 region: CASSLDAGKETQYF. The CDR3 DNA reads as TGTGCCAGTAGTTTGGATGCAGGGAAAGAGACCCAGTACTTC.